The table lists the clone carrying this T cell receptor (delta chain) with a few counts. These data come from a study of gamma-delta chains in newborns, infants, children. Overall study: Polyclonal expansion of innate γδ T cells after birth follows microbial exposure.

TCRdb applied CATT to the reads for clone calling. The table includes about 10,000 delta-chain clones, roughly 8% detected once. The source of this sequence is a child who was a newborn, infant or young child, either healthy, febrile or measles-vaccinated (not recorded which). Sequencing was performed on blood.

The CDR3 here is CACDSLLGDSSDKLIF. Written as DNA, the CDR3 is TGTGCCTGTGACAGCCTACTGGGGGATTCATCCGATAAACTCATCTTT. The V call is TRDV2, the J call TRDJ1; 10 bases align to TRDD3. V gave up 2 bases and J gave up 3 bases; unmatched junction bases: 8. This CDR3 has 16 residues. In germline, CDR1 is GEAIGNYY, CDR2 EKD.